This T cell receptor beta chain came from a study of sequential checkpoint blockade in melanoma. Notes on the study in general: Tumor T-cell fraction and clonality correlated with PD-L1 and CD8+ counts. In arm A, pretreatment tumor clonality was associated with response.

The method was immunoSEQ multiplex PCR; TCRdb's version includes in-frame clones alone and lacks a portion of them. The sample lists around 19,000 clones; approximately 27% were seen once. This clone has more than one count but fewer than ten. The antigen remains unidentified. Noted treatment: randomized to nivolumab then ipilimumab (arm A) or the reverse (arm B). No patient had prior DNA-damaging chemotherapy. Germline lookup yields CDR1 MNHGY and CDR2 SAAAGT. The length of the CDR3 is 15 residues. V dropped 5 bases and J dropped 3 bases, with 15 bases sitting between them. The source was tumor tissue (inferred from file names), collected from a patient given nivolumab and ipilimumab in sequence. The rearrangement links TRBV6-8 to TRBJ2-3; no reliable D call. This clonotype was obtained from a human donor with melanoma. The CDR3 coding sequence is TGTGCCAGCAGTAAAACACCGGCGAGGACAGATACGCAGTATTTT. It specifies CASSKTPARTDTQYF.